One sample yielded the 15 T cell receptor beta chains listed below, sequenced in a study of early stage breast cancer tumors. Only in-frame clones appear in the TCRdb table, and some are missing; sequencing was by immunoSEQ multiplex PCR. Found here are tens of thousands of clones, 85% to 95% of them singletons; the top ten hold around 5%. Sequenced sample: blood. These receptors all come from a person between 70 and 80 years old with breast cancer.

The chain combines TRBV7-2 with TRBJ1-1, with TRBD1 matching over 7 bases. The CDR3 sequence is 14 residues long. After removal of 1 base from V and 6 bases from J, the junction contained 5 bases not matched to a gene. Germline CDR1 is SGHTA and CDR2 is FQGNSA. The chain's CDR3 is CASSLVGTAPEAFF. CDR3 nucleotides: TGTGCCAGCAGCTTAGTGGGGACAGCACCTGAAGCTTTCTTT.

The chain is built from TRBV19 and TRBJ1-1; the match to TRBD1 covers 10 bases. The CDR3 runs 15 residues. Per the germline V gene, CDR1 is LNHDA and CDR2 is SQIVND (reference sequence). Germline trimming cut 5 bases from V and 4 bases from J; bases unmatched to any gene: 7. The CDR3 bases are TGTGCCAGTAGTGTATTGACAGGGGGCGGCACTGAAGCTTTCTTT. It encodes CASSVLTGGGTEAFF.

V and J are TRBV11-2 and TRBJ1-2, with 11 bases lining up with TRBD1. Looked up from germline, CDR1 is SGHAT and CDR2 is FQNNGV. CDR3 size: 14 residues. The V gene end was trimmed by 10 bases and the J gene end by 3 bases; junction bases not matched to a gene: 7. Written as DNA, the CDR3 is TGTGCCACCGTCCCGGGACAGGGGGACTATGGCTACACCTTC. Protein sequence: CATVPGQGDYGYTF.

This rearrangement joins TRBV28 to TRBJ1-2; D is undetermined. This CDR3 is 12 amino acids long. Germline loops: CDR1 MDHEN, CDR2 SYDVKM. V was pared by 4 bases and J by 4 bases, with 7 bases between. CDR3 bases: TGTGCCAGCAGTTCCACGGGCTATGGCTACACCTTC. Protein product: CASSSTGYGYTF.

The DNA for the CDR3 is TGTGCCAGCAGTTTTGGGGCACCCGGCGACTCACCCCTCCACTTT. The encoded protein is CASSFGAPGDSPLHF. The V gene is TRBV27, the J gene TRBJ1-6; D might be TRBD1 (5 bases). This CDR3 is 15 amino acids long. CDR1 MNHEY and CDR2 SMNVEV come from the germline V gene (reference sequence). V dropped 3 bases and J dropped 10 bases, with 16 bases sitting between them.

The chain joins TRBV28 to TRBJ2-7; TRBD2 matches at 8 bases. Trimming took 5 bases from V and 4 from J; bases not matched to a gene: 13. This CDR3 contains 16 residues. Germline CDR1 is MDHEN and CDR2 is SYDVKM. CDR3 in DNA: TGTGCCAGCAGTACAGTCGGGGGGGATGTGGTATACGAGCAGTACTTC. This sequence encodes CASSTVGGDVVYEQYF.

This rearrangement joins TRBV11-2 to TRBJ2-5, with 10 bases identical to TRBD1. Germline CDR1 reads SGHAT; CDR2 reads FQNNGV. This CDR3 contains 15 residues. Germline trimming cut 6 bases from V and 2 bases from J; bases unmatched to any gene: 6. Here the CDR3 reads CASRKPGQGQETQYF. The CDR3 DNA follows: TGTGCCAGCAGGAAACCGGGACAGGGGCAAGAGACCCAGTACTTC.

V gene TRBV9 combines with J gene TRBJ2-3; D might be TRBD2 (5 bases). The V end lost 5 bases, the J end lost 3 bases, and 22 bases lay between the germline ends. This CDR3 is 17 amino acids long. The germline gives CDR1 SGDLS, CDR2 YYNGEE. The CDR3 sequence is CASSPSVGQTGTDTQYF. The CDR3 DNA sequence: TGTGCCAGCAGTCCATCGGTTGGGCAGACGGGAACAGATACGCAGTATTTT.

V usage is TRBV29-1 and J usage is TRBJ2-1, with a possible D match to TRBD1 (6 bases). Per germline, CDR1 SQVTM and CDR2 ANQGSEA. CDR3 size: 13 residues. V dropped 6 bases and J dropped 0 bases, with 9 bases sitting between them. CDR3 nucleotide sequence: TGCAGCGTCGACAGGAGCTCCTACAATGAGCAGTTCTTC. Translation: CSVDRSSYNEQFF.

The chain couples TRBV10-2 to TRBJ2-7, with 9 bases identical to TRBD2. With V trimmed by 9 bases and J by 1 base, 7 bases remained unmatched. The CDR3 has 14 residues. Germline V gives CDR1 WSHSY, CDR2 SAAADI. The CDR3 region is CASFGREGSYEQYF. The CDR3 region has the DNA TGCGCCAGTTTTGGGCGGGAGGGTTCCTACGAGCAGTACTTC.

This chain links TRBV28 with TRBJ1-3; D not resolved. Germline V CDR1 and CDR2: MDHEN, SYDVKM. V was shortened by 2 bases and J by 0 bases, with 5 bases between the two germline ends. CDR3 length: 14 amino acids. The CDR3 nucleotides read TGTGCCAGCAGTTTAAGCCTCTCTGGAAACACCATATATTTT. It codes for CASSLSLSGNTIYF.

This clone was counted once. CDR3 nucleotides: TGTGCCAGCAGCTTTCGACAGGGTGTTTACACTGAAGCTTTCTTT. Encoded protein: CASSFRQGVYTEAFF. The chain employs TRBV9 and TRBJ1-1; 7 nucleotides match TRBD1. Germline V lookup: CDR1 SGDLS, CDR2 YYNGEE. V lost 4 bases to trimming and J lost 3 bases; unmatched junction nucleotides: 9. The CDR3 runs to 15 residues.

This chain connects TRBV6-6 to TRBJ1-5, with 7 bases fitting TRBD1. Trimming removed 6 bases from V and 0 bases from J; junction bases left unmatched: 5. Germline assignment: CDR1 MNHNY and CDR2 SVGAGI (reference sequence). The CDR3 sequence is 15 residues long. DNA for the CDR3: TGTGCCAGCAGCCTGGACAGGTATAGCAATCAGCCCCAGCATTTT. Translation gives CASSLDRYSNQPQHF.

This clone showed up just once. The J gene is TRBJ2-1, the V gene TRBV6-6; 15 positions match TRBD2. Germline V gene sequence: CDR1 MNHNY, CDR2 SVGAGI (reference sequence). The length of the CDR3 is 15 residues. J gave up 6 bases and V 5 bases, and 2 bases lay outside the gene matches. The CDR3: CASSQGLAGGNEQFF. CDR3 bases: TGTGCCAGCAGTCAGGGACTAGCGGGAGGCAATGAGCAGTTCTTC.

The chain links TRBV7-9 to TRBJ1-1, with 9 bases fitting TRBD1. The germline V gene has CDR1 SEHNR and CDR2 FQNEAQ (reference sequence). CDR3 length: 13 amino acids. V lost 7 bases, J lost 3 bases, and 3 bases stayed unmatched. In DNA form, the CDR3 reads TGTGCCAGCAAGAGACAGGGGGACACTGAAGCTTTCTTT. This gives the protein CASKRQGDTEAFF.